This T cell receptor (beta chain) was recovered during a study of Graves' ophthalmopathy and Graves' hyperthyroidism. Findings and caveats of the study: Blood samples also showed most expanded thyroid clonotypes exceeding 0.001 frequency.

CDR1 is SGHTA and CDR2 is FQGNSA in the germline V gene. This CDR3 has 15 residues. V lost 3 bases and J lost 6, with 12 bases in between. This clonotype has ten or more counts. The antigen is unknown. Investigators amplified TCR beta CDR3 regions from RNA transcripts. HTBI primers primed a first-round RT-PCR, and a second-round multiplex PCR followed. TCRdb re-called the multiplex PCR reads with MiXCR, one entry per CDR3 protein. The table shows almost 400,000 distinct CDR3 sequences, with around 18% occurring only once. This sequence joins TRBV7-2 and TRBJ1-6; D unclear. The source is a woman younger than 35 with Graves' ophthalmopathy. Sequenced material: peripheral blood. CDR3 residues: CASSFGSLGNSPLHF. The CDR3 DNA follows: TGTGCCAGCAGCTTCGGGTCCCTGGGTAATTCACCCCTCCACTTT.